This T cell receptor beta chain was retrieved from a study of Ad26.COV2.S vaccination and SARS-CoV-2 variants. The repertoire was sequenced with immunoSEQ multiplex PCR; TCRdb's copy has only in-frame clones and lacks some. Of 180,000 or so clones listed, roughly nine tenths are singletons. A remark on this clone: Antigen: not known.

V was pared by 3 bases and J by 0 bases, with 9 bases between. CDR3 length equals 16 residues. Germline V lookup: CDR1 MNHEY, CDR2 SVGAGI. Points from the study as a whole: People who got the vaccine had more spike-specific TCR breadth than people who got placebo. Breadth and depth estimates from TCRs may understate total T cell responses.

The receptor comes from a human donor who had recovered from COVID-19. Sample: peripheral blood, taken after recovery from COVID-19. The V call is TRBV6-5, the J call TRBJ1-6; no firm D call. The DNA for the CDR3 is TGTGCCAGCAGTTATGGGCTTAGCTCCTATAATTCACCCCTCCACTTT. As protein: CASSYGLSSYNSPLHF.